The clone carrying this TCR beta chain is classed as medium-sized. Its antigen is still unknown. The protocol was immunoSEQ multiplex PCR, while the TCRdb copy is restricted to in-frame clones and leaves out a portion. Altogether over 150,000 clones are present, about two thirds being singletons, with the ten largest covering roughly 12%. This record belongs to a study of cytotoxic CD8 clonotypes in ibrutinib-treated CLL. Findings and caveats of the study: Against age-matched healthy donors, baseline clonality ran higher and tracked circulating CD8+ T-cell counts.

The source is a human donor with chronic lymphocytic leukemia. Specimen: PBMCs, collected after 24 months of ibrutinib treatment.

The CDR3 loop reads CASSHGRNEQFF. In DNA form, the CDR3 reads TGTGCCAGCAGCCATGGTAGGAATGAGCAGTTCTTC. This chain links TRBV27 with TRBJ2-1; D is ambiguous. The CDR3 extends over 12 amino acids. The germline CDR1 and CDR2 sequences are MNHEY and SMNVEV (reference sequence). Trimming pared 6 bases from V and 7 bases from J, leaving 10 bases between.